The 20 T cell receptor beta chains below were found in one sample sequenced in a study of blood T cell repertoires in COVID-19 (dated by TCRdb to between 2020 and 2021). Library preparation employed the immunoSEQ multiplex PCR assay. TCRdb re-hosts the immuneACCESS table, in-frame sequences only. Its copies lack some clones; in the studies checked, an unresolved V gene accounts for under half of them, and the cause for the rest is not known. For this sample there are around 150,000 clones; roughly 84% appear just once. In total, the top ten clones hold 3.5% to 4.5% of the sample. The sequencing sample was made of peripheral blood. The receptors originated from a woman aged 60-75 years with acute or convalescent COVID-19.

The chain recombines TRBV6-2 or TRBV6-3 with TRBJ1-1; TRBD1 aligns across 9 bases. Germline V gene data show CDR1 as MNHEY and CDR2 as SVGEGT. The CDR3 extends over 14 amino acids. With V trimmed by 2 bases and J by 5 bases, 3 bases remained unmatched. CDR3 nucleotide sequence: TGTGCCAGCAGTTACCGGACAGGGGCGACTGAAGCTTTCTTT. Translating it yields CASSYRTGATEAFF.

The V gene is TRBV30, the J gene TRBJ2-7; 9 nucleotides align to TRBD1. The germline gives CDR1 GTSNPN, CDR2 SVGIG (reference sequence). This CDR3 has 12 amino acids. The junction had 2 bases not matched to a gene; V was cut back by 3 bases and J by 5 bases. The CDR3 region is CAWRGQGNEQYF. The CDR3 DNA follows: TGTGCCTGGAGGGGACAGGGAAACGAGCAGTACTTC.

V and J are TRBV5-6 and TRBJ2-1; tentative D call: TRBD1 (5 bases). V was shortened by 4 bases and J by 4 bases, with 15 bases between the two germline ends. CDR1 SGHDT and CDR2 YYEEEE come from the germline V gene. This CDR3 has 15 residues. CDR3 in DNA: TGTGCCAGCAGCCCAGGGTGGGGCGGATACAATGAGCAGTTCTTC. It codes for CASSPGWGGYNEQFF.

The chain links TRBV6-2 or TRBV6-3 to TRBJ2-1; possibly TRBD2 for D (6 bases). Germline CDR1 is MNHEY and CDR2 is SVGEGT. The CDR3 length is 13 residues. Trimming stripped 2 bases from V and 15 bases from J, with 17 bases between. The CDR3 sequence: CASSYTPASAPFF. The CDR3, as DNA: TGTGCCAGCAGTTACACCCCGGCTAGCGCGCCGTTCTTC.

In its sample, this clone was seen a few times. This chain links TRBV5-1 with TRBJ2-7, with a possible D match to TRBD1 (7 bases). The CDR3 length is 15 residues. Between the trimmed V and J ends, which lost 6 bases and 2 bases, there was a span of 18 bases. CDR1 is SGHRS and CDR2 is YFSETQ in the germline V gene. The CDR3 sequence: CASKAGGSGAYEQYF. Written as DNA, the CDR3 is TGCGCCAGCAAGGCAGGGGGGAGTGGGGCCTACGAGCAGTACTTC.

This sequence joins TRBV2 and TRBJ2-1; no reliable D call. Trimming stripped 5 bases from V and 4 bases from J, with 6 bases between. The CDR3 sequence is 12 residues long. Germline V CDR1 and CDR2: SNHLY, FYNNEI. CDR3 loop: CASSTNYNEQFF. In nucleotides, the CDR3 is TGTGCCAGCAGTACTAATTACAATGAGCAGTTCTTC.

The CDR3 DNA reads as TGTGCCAGCAGCTCGGGACAGGGCCCTCAGCCCCAGCATTTT. This gives the protein CASSSGQGPQPQHF. The chain combines TRBV7-9 with TRBJ1-5, with 9 bases that match TRBD1. CDR1 is SEHNR, CDR2 FQNEAQ, per germline (reference sequence). The CDR3 covers 14 residues. Unmatched junction bases numbered 4, after V lost 4 bases and J lost 6 bases.

CDR3 in DNA: TGTGCCAGCAGCCACTACAGGGCCGAGGGCCCCCAGCATTTT. It specifies CASSHYRAEGPQHF. The chain carries TRBV3-1 (or the pseudogene TRBV3-2) and TRBJ1-5; weak D call: TRBD1 (6 bases). Germline assignment: CDR1 LGHDT and CDR2 YNNKEL (reference sequence). V lost 3 bases and J 10 bases, leaving 16 bases between the germline ends. CDR3 length: 14 amino acids.

The chain couples TRBV4-1 to TRBJ1-2; no clear D gene. V was pared by 0 bases and J by 4 bases, with 15 bases between. Germline V gene lookup returns CDR1 MGHRA and CDR2 YSYEKL. The CDR3 sequence is 16 residues long. CDR3 amino acids: CASSQDAPGSTYGYTF. The DNA for the CDR3 is TGCGCCAGCAGCCAAGATGCGCCGGGTTCAACCTATGGCTACACCTTC.

The rearrangement uses TRBV29-1 and TRBJ2-1; 9 bases fit TRBD1. J was trimmed by 0 bases and V by 7 bases; bases with no gene match: 16. Germline assignment: CDR1 SQVTM and CDR2 ANQGSEA. This CDR3 spans 18 amino acids. The DNA of the CDR3 is TGCAGCGCCGAGGGGGACAGGGAAATCTTAAGCTCCTACAATGAGCAGTTCTTC. It translates to CSAEGDREILSSYNEQFF.

The chain couples TRBV7-9 to TRBJ2-5; weak D call: TRBD2 (5 bases). Germline loops: CDR1 SEHNR, CDR2 FQNEAQ (reference sequence). V was clipped by 7 bases and J by 1 base, with 13 bases between them. This CDR3 has 14 residues. The CDR3 spells CASNGWRAQETQYF. The CDR3 nucleotides read TGTGCCAGCAACGGGTGGCGGGCCCAAGAGACCCAGTACTTC.

The chain joins TRBV7-2 to TRBJ1-2; D gene unclear. This CDR3 region has 13 residues. Between the trimmed V and J ends, which lost 3 bases and 7 bases, there was a span of 12 bases. Germline loops: CDR1 SGHTA, CDR2 FQGNSA. The CDR3 sequence: CASSFNGFSGYTF. The CDR3 nucleotides read TGTGCCAGCAGCTTTAACGGGTTTAGTGGCTACACCTTC.

This sequence joins TRBV28 and TRBJ2-7; D is perhaps TRBD2 (6 bases). Germline lookup yields CDR1 MDHEN and CDR2 SYDVKM. The ends were cut back, 6 bases at V and 3 bases at J, with 18 bases in the middle. The CDR3 consists of 15 residues. The CDR3 DNA sequence: TGTGCCAGCAGCATAAGGTTAGCGGCCTTCTACGAGCAGTACTTC. This sequence encodes CASSIRLAAFYEQYF.

This clone was seen once. The gene calls are TRBV18 and TRBJ2-2; D unresolved. Germline CDR1 is KGHSH and CDR2 is LQKENI. The ends were cut back, 6 bases at V and 4 bases at J, with 9 bases in the middle. CDR3 length: 13 amino acids. CDR3 DNA: TGTGCCAGCTCTCCTACTTTCACCGGGGAGCTGTTTTTT. As protein: CASSPTFTGELFF.

The chain has TRBV2 and TRBJ2-2; D is ambiguous. Per the germline V gene, CDR1 is SNHLY and CDR2 is FYNNEI. V lost 4 bases, J lost 3 bases, and 3 bases lay in between. CDR3 size: 12 residues. CDR3 bases: TGTGCCAGCAGTGCGGACACCGGGGAGCTGTTTTTT. This gives the protein CASSADTGELFF.

This chain joins TRBV28 and TRBJ2-7; weak D call: TRBD2 (6 bases). Deletions cut 1 base from V and 2 bases from J, with 24 bases between. The germline V gene has CDR1 MDHEN and CDR2 SYDVKM. The CDR3 consists of 19 residues. CDR3 bases: TGTGCCAGCAGTTTATACCTTACTAGCTTGGAGGGAGTCGCCTACGAGCAGTACTTC. This sequence encodes CASSLYLTSLEGVAYEQYF.

The chain carries TRBV4-3 and TRBJ2-6; TRBD2 aligns across 7 bases. Germline CDR1 and CDR2: LGHNA and YSLEER. Unmatched junction bases numbered 9, after V lost 1 base and J lost 12 bases. CDR3 size: 15 residues. CDR3: CASSQGSDSGTVLTF. The CDR3 nucleotides are TGCGCCAGCAGCCAAGGGTCTGACAGCGGGACCGTCCTGACTTTC.

This chain connects TRBV7-9 to TRBJ1-2; maybe TRBD1 (6 bases). V was clipped by 2 bases and J by 8 bases, with 15 bases between them. This CDR3 is built from 14 residues. CDR1 is SEHNR, CDR2 FQNEAQ, per germline (reference sequence). The CDR3 protein is CASSLPYTGYGYTF. DNA for the CDR3: TGTGCCAGCAGCTTACCTTATACAGGGTACGGCTACACCTTC.

The chain combines TRBV30 with TRBJ2-1; a possible D gene is TRBD2 (6 bases). Germline-derived CDR1 and CDR2 are GTSNPN and SVGIG (reference sequence). The CDR3 consists of 12 residues. The V and J ends lost 3 bases and 6 bases respectively, with 9 bases between them. CDR3 amino acids: CAWRRDSNEQFF. As DNA, the CDR3 is TGTGCCTGGAGGCGGGACTCCAATGAGCAGTTCTTC.

J is TRBJ2-3 and V is TRBV28, with D perhaps matching TRBD1 (6 bases). Trimming pared 3 bases from V and 0 bases from J, leaving 16 bases between. The length of the CDR3 is 17 residues. Germline V gene lookup returns CDR1 MDHEN and CDR2 SYDVKM. CDR3 region: CASSFWGRGTSTDTQYF. DNA of the CDR3: TGTGCCAGCAGTTTTTGGGGCAGGGGAACCAGCACAGATACGCAGTATTTT. Based on the CDR3 plus reference TRBV28 and TRBJ2-3, the full variable domain is DVKVTQSSRYLVKRTGEKVFLECVQDMDHENMFWYRQDPGLGLRLIYFSYDVKMKEKGDIPEGYSVSREKKERFSLILESASTNQTSMYLCASSFWGRGTSTDTQYFGPGTRLTVL.